The source of this TCR beta chain is a study of T cell responses to AZD1222 COVID-19 vaccine. General observations from the study: Spike-specific TCR breadth and depth were elevated following two AZD1222 doses. Targeting of unmutated variant regions was reportedly seen in nearly half of spike-specific TCRs. Scientists sampled the repertoires only once the peak T cell response had passed.

Method: immunoSEQ multiplex PCR; TCRdb's copy keeps in-frame clones and lacks some. The sample contains around 130,000 clones, 70% to 90% of which appear only once. Trimming pared 9 bases from V and 2 bases from J, leaving 17 bases between. The length of the CDR3 is 14 residues. In germline, CDR1 is LNHDA, CDR2 SQIVND (reference sequence). Concerning this clone itself: Its antigen is not known.

The chain employs TRBV19 and TRBJ2-7; D gene ambiguous. The source was peripheral blood, collected on day 0 of AZD1222 vaccination. This receptor was obtained from an adult in good health. CDR3 in DNA: TGTGCCAGACACAGAGTCCCCAAAACCTACGAGCAGTACTTC. Protein: CARHRVPKTYEQYF.